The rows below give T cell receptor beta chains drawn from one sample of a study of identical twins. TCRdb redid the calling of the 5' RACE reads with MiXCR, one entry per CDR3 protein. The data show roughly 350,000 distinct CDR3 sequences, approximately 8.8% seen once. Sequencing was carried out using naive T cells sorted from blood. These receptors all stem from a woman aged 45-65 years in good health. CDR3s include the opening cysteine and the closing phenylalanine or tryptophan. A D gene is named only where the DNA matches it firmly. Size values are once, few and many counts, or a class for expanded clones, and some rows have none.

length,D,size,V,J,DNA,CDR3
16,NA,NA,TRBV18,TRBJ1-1,TGTGCCAGCTCACCAGAGGGAAGCGGCGGGATGACTGAAGCTTTCTTT,CASSPEGSGGMTEAFF
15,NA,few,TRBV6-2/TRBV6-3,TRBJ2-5,TGTGCCAGCAGAGTTCACAGCTCGTACCAAGAGACCCAGTACTTC,CASRVHSSYQETQYF
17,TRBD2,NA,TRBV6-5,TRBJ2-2,TGTGCCAGCAGTCCACGGCGGACTAGCGGGAACACCGGGGAGCTGTTTTTT,CASSPRRTSGNTGELFF
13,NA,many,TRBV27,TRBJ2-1,TGTGCCAGCAGTTTATCCAGGGACGATGAGCAGTTCTTC,CASSLSRDDEQFF
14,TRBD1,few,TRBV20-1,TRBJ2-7,TGCAGTGCTAGAGAGTGGACAGGGATCAACGAGCAGTACTTC,CSAREWTGINEQYF
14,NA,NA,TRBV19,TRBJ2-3,TGTGCCAGTAGTCGGGGCGGACCGGGTGATACGCAGTATTTT,CASSRGGPGDTQYF
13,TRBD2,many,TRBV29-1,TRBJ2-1,TGCAGCGTCTTTAGCGGGAGGGACAATGAGCAGTTCTTC,CSVFSGRDNEQFF
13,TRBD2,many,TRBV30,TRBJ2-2,TGTGCCTGGAGTGTTGCGGGGGCCGGGGAGCTGTTTTTT,CAWSVAGAGELFF
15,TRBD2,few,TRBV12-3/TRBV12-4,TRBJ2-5,TGTGCCAGCAGTTGGTCTAGCGGGAGGGCAGAGACCCAGTACTTC,CASSWSSGRAETQYF
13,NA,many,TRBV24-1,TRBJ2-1,TGTGCCACCAGTGGGCCGGGGGCAAATGAGCAGTTCTTC,CATSGPGANEQFF
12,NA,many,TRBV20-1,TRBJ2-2,TGCAGTGCTAGGTGGGAGACCGGGGAGCTGTTTTTT,CSARWETGELFF
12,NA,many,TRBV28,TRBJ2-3,TGTGCCAGCAGTCTCTTTCTAGATACGCAGTATTTT,CASSLFLDTQYF
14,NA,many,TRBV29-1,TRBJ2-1,TGCAGCGTTGACCCCAACCGAAGCGACAATGAGCAGTTCTTC,CSVDPNRSDNEQFF
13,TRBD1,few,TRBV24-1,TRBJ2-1,TGTGCCACCGCACAGGGGTCCTACAATGAGCAGTTCTTC,CATAQGSYNEQFF
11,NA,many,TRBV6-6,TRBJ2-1,TGTGCCAGCAGTCCGGACAATGAGCAGTTCTTC,CASSPDNEQFF
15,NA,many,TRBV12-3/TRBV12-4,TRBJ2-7,TGTGCCAGCAGTTTTCGAGGGGTCAGCTCCTACGAGCAGTACTTC,CASSFRGVSSYEQYF
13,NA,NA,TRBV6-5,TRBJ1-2,TGTGCCAGCAGTACAGGTCTTAACTATGGCTACACCTTC,CASSTGLNYGYTF
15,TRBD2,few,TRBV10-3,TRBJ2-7,TGTGCCACTCTCGGGACTAGCGGGGCCTCCTACGAGCAGTACTTC,CATLGTSGASYEQYF
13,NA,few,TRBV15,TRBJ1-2,TGTGCCACCAGGCCGGGGGAGGGCTATGGCTACACCTTC,CATRPGEGYGYTF
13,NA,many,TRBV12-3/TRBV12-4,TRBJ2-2,TGTGCCAGCAGGACCATACGGGGCGGGGAGCTGTTTTTT,CASRTIRGGELFF
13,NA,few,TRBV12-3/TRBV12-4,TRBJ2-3,TGTGCCAGCAGTTTGACCCACACAGATACGCAGTATTTT,CASSLTHTDTQYF
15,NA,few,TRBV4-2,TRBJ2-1,TGTGCCAGCAGCCAAGCTGGGGGCTTCTACAATGAGCAGTTCTTC,CASSQAGGFYNEQFF
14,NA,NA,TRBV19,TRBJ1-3,TGTGCCAGTAGCCGGACCAACTCTGGAAACACCATATATTTT,CASSRTNSGNTIYF
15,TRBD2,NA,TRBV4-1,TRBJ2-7,TGCGCCAGCAGCCCAGGGACTAGCGGACAACTTGAGCAGTACTTC,CASSPGTSGQLEQYF
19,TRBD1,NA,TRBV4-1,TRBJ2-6,TGCGCCAGCAGCCAAGACCCCACAGGGGACAGCTCTGGGGCCAACGTCCTGACTTTC,CASSQDPTGDSSGANVLTF
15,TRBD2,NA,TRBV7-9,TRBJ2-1,TGTGCCAGCAGCTTAAGCGGGAGGGCCCACAATGAGCAGTTCTTC,CASSLSGRAHNEQFF
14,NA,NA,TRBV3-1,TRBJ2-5,TGTGCCAGCAGCCAAGAAGGGGTACGAGAGACCCAGTACTTC,CASSQEGVRETQYF
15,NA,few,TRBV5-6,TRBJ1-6,TGTGCCAGCAGCTTATTTGCTTCCTTAGGGGAGCCCCTCCACTTT,CASSLFASLGEPLHF
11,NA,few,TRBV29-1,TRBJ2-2,TGCAGCGTTGAGCAGCCCGGGGAGCTGTTTTTT,CSVEQPGELFF
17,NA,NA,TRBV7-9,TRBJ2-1,TGTGCCAGCAGCAATCCCCGTTGGGGCGCGTTTAACAATGAGCAGTTCTTC,CASSNPRWGAFNNEQFF
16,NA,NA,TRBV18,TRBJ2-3,TGTGCCAGCTCACCGGGCGCGGGGATGCCCACAGATACGCAGTATTTT,CASSPGAGMPTDTQYF
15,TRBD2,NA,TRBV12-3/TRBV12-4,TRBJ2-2,TGTGCCAGCAGTACTAGCGGAACCCTGACCGGGGAGCTGTTTTTT,CASSTSGTLTGELFF
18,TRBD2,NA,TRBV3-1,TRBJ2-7,TGTGCCAGCAGCCAGTTAGTGACTAGCGGGAGGGTTGGTGACGAGCAGTACTTC,CASSQLVTSGRVGDEQYF
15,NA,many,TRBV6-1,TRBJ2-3,TGTGCCAGCAGTGCCAATACAGGGTCGGCAGATACGCAGTATTTT,CASSANTGSADTQYF
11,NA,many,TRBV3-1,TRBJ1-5,TGTGCCACTGGTAGAGGCCAGCCCCAGCATTTT,CATGRGQPQHF
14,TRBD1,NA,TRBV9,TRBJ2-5,TGTGCCAGCAGCGCCTCGACAGGGCAAGAGACCCAGTACTTC,CASSASTGQETQYF
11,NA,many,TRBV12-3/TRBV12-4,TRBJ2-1,TGTGCCAGCAGTTTAATGAATGAGCAGTTCTTC,CASSLMNEQFF
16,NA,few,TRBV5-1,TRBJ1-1,TGCGCCAGCAGCCCGGGATGGGGGCAAGGGAACACTGAAGCTTTCTTT,CASSPGWGQGNTEAFF
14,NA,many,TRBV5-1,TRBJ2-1,TGCGCCAGCAGCTCCAGGGGCGAAGTTACGTCCAGATTCTTC,CASSSRGEVTSRFF
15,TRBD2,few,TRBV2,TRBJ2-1,TGTGCCAGCAGCTATGGACTAGCGGGAGTCGGGGAGCAGTTCTTC,CASSYGLAGVGEQFF
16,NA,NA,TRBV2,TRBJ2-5,TGTGCCAGCACCGGTCTCCAACTTGCGTCGGGGGAGACCCAGTACTTC,CASTGLQLASGETQYF
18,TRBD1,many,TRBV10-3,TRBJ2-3,TGTGCCATCAGGAAGGGGCCGGGACAGCAAGGAGGCGCAGATACGCAGTATTTT,CAIRKGPGQQGGADTQYF
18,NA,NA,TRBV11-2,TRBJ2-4,TGTGCCAGCAGCTCCATCCATGAACCCAGGGGGGGCAAAAACATTCAGTACTTC,CASSSIHEPRGGKNIQYF
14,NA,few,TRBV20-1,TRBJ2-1,TGCAGTGCTGGCCGTGGGAGGCTTCCAAATGAGCAGTTCTTC,CSAGRGRLPNEQFF
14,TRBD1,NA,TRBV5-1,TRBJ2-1,TGCGCCAGCAGCATCGGACAGGGGGCAAGTGAGCAGTTCTTC,CASSIGQGASEQFF
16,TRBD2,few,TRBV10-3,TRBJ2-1,TGTGCCATCGGAGGCGGTAGCGGGAGTTTGGACAATGAGCAGTTCTTC,CAIGGGSGSLDNEQFF
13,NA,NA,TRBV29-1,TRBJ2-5,TGCAGCGCCCTAGGTGGGGGACAAGAGACCCAGTACTTC,CSALGGGQETQYF
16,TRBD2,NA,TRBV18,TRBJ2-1,TGTGCCAGCTCAGCGACTAGCGGCTCCTCCTACAATGAGCAGTTCTTC,CASSATSGSSYNEQFF
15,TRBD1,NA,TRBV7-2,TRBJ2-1,TGTGCCAGCAGCCAAAGACAGGGGGCCAGCAATGAGCAGTTCTTC,CASSQRQGASNEQFF
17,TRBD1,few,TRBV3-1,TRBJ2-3,TGTGCCAGCAGCCAAGATGCGGGACAGGCAATCACAGATACGCAGTATTTT,CASSQDAGQAITDTQYF
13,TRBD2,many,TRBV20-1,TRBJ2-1,TGCAGTGCATGGGGACTAGCGGGAGACGAGCAGTTCTTC,CSAWGLAGDEQFF
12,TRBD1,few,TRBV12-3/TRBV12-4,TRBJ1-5,TGTGCCAGCAGTGAACAGGGGACGGCCCAGCATTTT,CASSEQGTAQHF
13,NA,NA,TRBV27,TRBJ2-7,TGTGCCAGCAGTTGGGGGGCAGGGGACGCGCAGTACTTC,CASSWGAGDAQYF
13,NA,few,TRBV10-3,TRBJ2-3,TGTGCCGCGGGACCCAGGGGCACAGATACGCAGTATTTT,CAAGPRGTDTQYF
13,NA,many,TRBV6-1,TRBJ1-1,TGTGCCAGCGTTGGACGAGGGAACACTGAAGCTTTCTTT,CASVGRGNTEAFF
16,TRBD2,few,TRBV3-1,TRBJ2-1,TGTGCCAGCAGCCAAATTGGGACTAGGAAGGGTGATGAGCAGTTCTTC,CASSQIGTRKGDEQFF
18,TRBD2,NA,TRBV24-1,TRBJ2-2,TGTGCCACCAGTGTGACTCTAGCGGGAGGGCCGGGCACCGGGGAGCTGTTTTTT,CATSVTLAGGPGTGELFF
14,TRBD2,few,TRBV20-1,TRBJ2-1,TGCAGTGCTAGCGCGGGAGGTCTACACAATGAGCAGTTCTTC,CSASAGGLHNEQFF
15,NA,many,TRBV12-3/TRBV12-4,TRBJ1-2,TGTGCCAGCAGTTTTGTCCCGGGACCCTTGGGAGGCTACACCTTC,CASSFVPGPLGGYTF